The subject of this entry is one TCR beta chain. Antigen: not known. The record originates from a study of shared clonotypes between healthy human individuals. About the study: Participating donors consisted of two women and a few men aged 18 to 49.

Germline CDR1 MDHEN, CDR2 SYDVKM. Trimming at V came to 4 bases and at J to 5 bases, leaving 8 bases not matched to a gene. This CDR3 region has 15 residues. Once extracted for a subset, genomic DNA was divided evenly among several immunoSEQ plates. In the original processing: Junction-only sequences without quality scores came from ImmunoSEQ, so filtering differed. Repertoires were generated with immunoSEQ multiplex PCR, while TCRdb's copy carries only in-frame clones and drops some. That table is the source of V, J and clone size, and D and trimming were worked out from the DNA. The repertoire includes 150,000 to 200,000 clones, over 85% of them detected once, and approximately 0.07% sits in the top ten. Broader study findings: Unshared clonotypes carried lower generation probabilities than those common to all four donors.

The TCR sequence derives from a woman in her thirties in good health. Sequences were obtained from naive CD4+ T cells sorted from blood. The subset is: CD45RA+ positively selected. The chain carries TRBV28 and TRBJ1-1; 9 bases map to TRBD1. The CDR3 is CASSYSRQGETEAFF. CDR3 DNA sequence: TGTGCCAGCAGTTATTCTAGACAGGGGGAGACTGAAGCTTTCTTT.